The 15 T cell receptor beta chains below were found in one sample sequenced in a study of T cell repertoires in cytomegalovirus infection. No antigen has been identified for these receptors. TCRdb re-derived calls from the reads in MiXCR, one entry per CDR3 protein. This sample has some 940,000 distinct CDR3 sequences, with approximately 31% found just once. The material was cultured CD8+ T cells from PBMCs, obtained from culture after CMV antigen stimulation. These receptor sequences come from a human donor in good health (CMV status not recorded). Some clones in this sample may be carry-over from other donors' samples.

V and J are TRBV7-2 and TRBJ2-5; possibly TRBD2 for D (5 bases). The V gene's germline CDR1 is SGHTA and CDR2 FQGNSA. CDR3 length equals 13 residues. The V and J ends lost 5 bases and 7 bases respectively, with 14 bases between them. The CDR3 here is CASSTSGAGTQYF. The CDR3 DNA reads as TGTGCCAGCAGCACTAGTGGCGCGGGGACCCAGTACTTC.

This chain joins TRBV4-1 and TRBJ2-1, with 10 positions matching TRBD2. In germline, CDR1 is MGHRA, CDR2 YSYEKL. The CDR3 is 21 residues long. V was pared by 1 base and J by 0 bases, with 15 bases of the junction left unmatched. The CDR3 region is CASSQAGASGGASSSYNEQFF. The CDR3 bases are TGCGCCAGCAGCCAAGCCGGGGCGAGCGGGGGGGCTTCTAGCTCCTACAATGAGCAGTTCTTC.

The chain combines TRBV7-6 with TRBJ2-4; a weak D match, TRBD1 (6 bases). The V and J ends lost 2 bases and 7 bases respectively, with 12 bases between them. The germline V gene encodes CDR1 SGHVS and CDR2 FNYEAQ. This CDR3 spans 14 amino acids. The CDR3 loop is CASSLLGGRNIQYF. The DNA for the CDR3 is TGTGCCAGCAGCTTATTAGGGGGTCGGAACATTCAGTACTTC.

A few counts support this clonotype. V usage is TRBV19 and J usage is TRBJ2-7; no clear D. Trimming cost V 3 bases and J 1 base, with 7 bases left between them. Germline V gives CDR1 LNHDA, CDR2 SQIVND (reference sequence). The CDR3 is 13 residues long. CDR3 residues: CASSISPSYEQYV. CDR3 bases: TGTGCCAGTAGTATCTCACCATCCTACGAGCAGTACGTC.

The chain has TRBV19 and TRBJ2-1; D might be TRBD1 (6 bases). This CDR3 region has 16 residues. The germline V gene has CDR1 LNHDA and CDR2 SQIVND (reference sequence). V dropped 2 bases and J dropped 4 bases, with 15 bases sitting between them. The CDR3 nucleotides are TGTGCCAGTAGTATAACGGGCAGGGGCGCTTACAATGAGCAGTTCTTC. Its translation is CASSITGRGAYNEQFF.

The rearrangement links TRBV4-3 to TRBJ2-2, with D unclear. The germline V and J ends were trimmed by 0 bases and 0 bases, with 11 bases remaining between them. From germline, CDR1 is LGHNA and CDR2 YSLEER. This CDR3 region has 17 residues. The CDR3 sequence: CASSQDVPGSNTGELFF. The CDR3 region has the DNA TGCGCCAGCAGCCAAGACGTACCAGGCTCGAACACCGGGGAGCTGTTTTTT.

This clonotype was detected many times. The chain joins TRBV6-5 to TRBJ1-2, with a weak D call TRBD1 (5 bases). The V and J ends lost 4 bases and 0 bases respectively, with 12 bases between them. The CDR3 spans 15 residues. Germline V CDR1 and CDR2: MNHEY, SVGAGI. As DNA, the CDR3 is TGTGCCAGCAGTTTAACCGGGACCGCTAACTATGGCTACACCTTC. Its protein product is CASSLTGTANYGYTF.

The CDR3 bases are TGTGCCAGTAGCCCTTCTCAGGGGCCGAATGAGCAGTTCTTC. Translated: CASSPSQGPNEQFF. This chain joins TRBV7-6 and TRBJ2-1; weak D call: TRBD1 (6 bases). Per germline, CDR1 SGHVS and CDR2 FNYEAQ. With 9 bases removed from V and 7 bases from J, the gap between germline ends came to 19 bases. The CDR3 is 14 residues long.

J is TRBJ2-1 and V is TRBV24-1; D is perhaps TRBD1 (6 bases). Trimming took 3 bases from V and 1 from J, leaving 21 bases between them. Germline CDR1 KGHDR, CDR2 SFDVKD. The CDR3 sequence is 19 residues long. CDR3 loop: CATSDTLISEGESYNEQFF. The CDR3 region has the DNA TGTGCCACCAGTGATACCCTCATAAGTGAGGGGGAATCCTACAATGAGCAGTTCTTC.

The chain couples TRBV19 to TRBJ1-1; TRBD1 matches 8 bases. CDR1 and CDR2 (germline): LNHDA, SQIVND (reference sequence). The CDR3 extends over 15 amino acids. Losses at the gene ends were 10 bases for V and 5 bases for J; bases not matched to a gene: 15. DNA of the CDR3: TGTGCCACCCGATTAAGCCCACAGGGGGTAACTGAAGCTTTCTTT. It specifies CATRLSPQGVTEAFF. Together with reference TRBV19 and TRBJ1-1, the CDR3 gives the full variable domain: DGGITQSPKYLFRKEGQNVTLSCEQNLNHDAMYWYRQDPGQGLRLIYYSQIVNDFQKGDIAEGYSVSREKKESFPLTVTSAQKNPTAFYLCATRLSPQGVTEAFFGQGTRLTVV.

As regards this clonotype: Its ends do not fully match the called genes, so a read error is possible. V usage is TRBV7-8 and J usage is TRBJ2-5; 12 bases are a match to TRBD2. CDR3 length: 15 residues. The germline V gene encodes CDR1 SGHVS and CDR2 FQNEAQ. This CDR3 reads CVSSFRLAGEETQYF. CDR3 nucleotides: TGTGTCAGCAGCTTCCGACTAGCGGGGGAAGAGACCCAGTACTTC. The entire variable domain, with the rest obtained from reference TRBV7-8 and TRBJ2-5, is as follows: GAGVSQSPRYKVAKRGQDVALRCDPISGHVSLFWYQQALGQGPEFLTYFQNEAQLDKSGLPSDRFFAERPEGSVSTLKIQRTQQEDSAVYLCVSSFRLAGEETQYFGPGTRLLVL.

The V call is TRBV5-6, the J call TRBJ2-1, with D perhaps TRBD1 or TRBD2 (5 bases each). Germline values: CDR1 SGHDT, CDR2 YYEEEE. CDR3 size: 16 residues. Trimming left V 3 bases short and J 8 bases short, with 21 bases between. The chain's CDR3 is CASSSILAGLGDEQFF. The CDR3 coding sequence is TGTGCCAGCAGCTCTATCCTAGCAGGGCTTGGGGATGAGCAGTTCTTC.

The V and J genes are TRBV6-6 and TRBJ1-2; possible D gene TRBD1, 5 bases. The CDR3 covers 15 residues. CDR1 and CDR2 from the germline V gene are MNHNY and SVGAGI (reference sequence). Trimming removed 0 bases from V and 2 bases from J, with 10 bases in between. CDR3 bases: TGTGCCAGCAGTTACTCGAGACAGAGCAACTATGGCTACACCTTC. Protein sequence: CASSYSRQSNYGYTF.

This sequence joins TRBV28 and TRBJ2-1; perhaps D is TRBD1 or TRBD2 (5 bases each). Trimming removed 3 bases at V and 10 bases at J, with 19 bases between. Per germline, CDR1 MDHEN and CDR2 SYDVKM. This CDR3 is 15 amino acids long. The CDR3 loop is CASSLMRGGVWEQFF. In nucleotides, the CDR3 is TGTGCCAGCAGTTTGATGAGGGGTGGGGTCTGGGAGCAGTTCTTC.

The chain recombines TRBV7-9 with TRBJ2-2, with 7 positions matching TRBD1. V was clipped by 5 bases and J by 1 base; unmatched bases: 7. This CDR3 has 16 residues. Germline assignment: CDR1 SEHNR and CDR2 FQNEAQ (reference sequence). As DNA, the CDR3 is TGTGCCAGCAGCCTCACCGGGACAGTGAACACCGGGGAGCTGTTTTTT. Its protein is CASSLTGTVNTGELFF.